This is a list of T cell receptor beta chains from one sample in a study of memory CD4+ T cells and cytomegalovirus serostatus. The method was immunoSEQ multiplex PCR; TCRdb's version includes in-frame clones alone and lacks a portion of them. The sample lists about 67,000 clones; about 78% were seen once. Specimen: memory CD4+ T cells from blood. The receptors were gathered from an adult in good health and CMV-seropositive. CDR3s include the opening cysteine and the closing phenylalanine or tryptophan. The D gene is left open where the match is weak. Only part of the rows carry a size: once, few, many, or a class if the clone is expanded.

TRBV27	TRBJ2-7	16	.	TRBD2	CASRPSPGLAGDEQYF	TGTGCCAGCAGACCCTCACCGGGACTAGCGGGAGACGAGCAGTACTTC
TRBV2	TRBJ2-6	16	few	TRBD1	CASSRQGTTGANVLTF	TGTGCCAGCAGCCGACAGGGTACGACTGGGGCCAACGTCCTGACTTTC
TRBV6-1	TRBJ2-2	14	.	TRBD1	CASTQDRGAGELFF	TGTGCCAGCACCCAGGACAGGGGAGCCGGGGAGCTGTTTTTT
TRBV11-2	TRBJ2-1	15	.	TRBD1	CASSFPGTGSYEQFF	TGTGCCAGCAGCTTCCCCGGGACAGGGAGTTATGAGCAGTTCTTC
TRBV7-6	TRBJ2-3	17	.	TRBD2	CASSPGLAGGGTDTQYF	TGTGCCAGCAGCCCAGGACTAGCGGGAGGGGGGACAGATACGCAGTATTTT
TRBV7-9	TRBJ1-1	15	medium-sized	.	CASSLGLGMNTEAFF	TGTGCCAGCAGCTTAGGGTTGGGAATGAACACTGAAGCTTTCTTT
TRBV28	TRBJ1-1	16	.	TRBD1	CASSYDRGRVNTEAFF	TGTGCCAGCAGTTACGACAGGGGGCGCGTCAACACTGAAGCTTTCTTT
TRBV6-1	TRBJ2-5	14	.	.	CASSTPGLEETQYF	TGTGCCAGCAGCACACCGGGACTCGAAGAGACCCAGTACTTC
TRBV20-1	TRBJ1-2	11	.	.	CSARDGAGYTF	TGCAGTGCTAGAGATGGGGCTGGCTACACCTTC
TRBV28	TRBJ2-4	14	.	.	CASTSAGAVNIQYF	TGTGCCAGCACCTCTGCAGGGGCGGTGAACATTCAGTACTTC
TRBV29-1	TRBJ2-2	17	.	TRBD2	CSVRGLAGGPGTGELFF	TGCAGCGTAAGGGGACTAGCGGGAGGCCCGGGGACCGGGGAGCTGTTTTTT
TRBV11-2	TRBJ2-5	15	once	TRBD2	CASSLDRGVISSQYF	TGTGCCAGCAGCTTAGATCGGGGGGTGATCTCGTCCCAGTACTTC
TRBV28	TRBJ2-5	14	few	TRBD1	CASSFSGTGETQYF	TGTGCCAGCAGTTTTTCCGGGACAGGGGAGACCCAGTACTTC
TRBV5-4	TRBJ2-3	16	.	TRBD2	CASSYGLAGGTDTQYF	TGTGCCAGCAGTTACGGACTAGCGGGGGGAACAGATACGCAGTATTTT
TRBV6-5	TRBJ1-5	13	.	.	CASSGQFNQPQHF	TGTGCCAGCAGTGGACAGTTTAATCAGCCCCAGCATTTT
TRBV19	TRBJ1-5	15	few	.	CASSISARYEKPQHF	TGTGCCAGTAGTATATCTGCCAGGTATGAGAAGCCCCAGCATTTT
TRBV28	TRBJ1-4	15	.	TRBD1	CASSSRQGINEKLFF	TGTGCCAGCAGTTCCAGACAGGGGATAAATGAAAAACTGTTTTTT
TRBV7-3	TRBJ2-3	17	.	TRBD2	CASSLNGREGSADTQYF	TGTGCCAGCAGCTTAAATGGGCGGGAGGGAAGTGCAGATACGCAGTATTTT
TRBV28	TRBJ1-1	18	.	.	CASSPLVGRGNMNTEAFF	TGTGCCAGCAGCCCCCTCGTGGGTAGGGGAAACATGAACACTGAAGCTTTCTTT
TRBV5-1	TRBJ2-1	15	.	TRBD2	CASSLWAGAYNEQFF	TGCGCCAGCAGCTTGTGGGCGGGGGCCTACAATGAGCAGTTCTTC
TRBV5-1	TRBJ2-1	15	.	TRBD1	CASSSGTGYINEQFF	TGCGCCAGCAGCTCCGGGACAGGGTATATCAATGAGCAGTTCTTC
TRBV6-4	TRBJ2-7	13	few	.	CASSPQGGDEQYF	TGTGCCAGCAGCCCTCAGGGAGGCGACGAGCAGTACTTC
TRBV6-1	TRBJ2-3	15	.	.	CASSGKFASTDTQYF	TGTGCCAGCAGCGGAAAGTTCGCTAGCACAGATACGCAGTATTTT
TRBV7-7	TRBJ2-7	13	once	.	CASSLNRDSEQYF	TGTGCTAGCAGCTTAAACCGGGACTCCGAGCAGTACTTC
TRBV18	TRBJ2-7	17	few	.	CASSPMGALTGDYEQYF	TGTGCCAGCTCACCAATGGGGGCTCTGACCGGCGACTACGAGCAGTACTTC
TRBV5-1	TRBJ2-3	16	.	.	CASSLAYATSTDTQYF	TGCGCCAGCAGCTTGGCCTATGCGACTAGCACAGATACGCAGTATTTT
TRBV5-1	TRBJ2-1	16	.	TRBD1	CASSLVIQGAYNEQFF	TGCGCCAGCAGCTTGGTAATACAGGGGGCCTACAATGAGCAGTTCTTC
TRBV28	TRBJ2-3	14	.	.	CASSSLAQSDTQYF	TGTGCCAGCAGTTCACTAGCTCAGTCAGATACGCAGTATTTT
TRBV29-1	TRBJ1-4	14	.	.	CSVGGRGRVEKLFF	TGCAGCGTTGGCGGGAGGGGTAGAGTTGAAAAACTGTTTTTT
TRBV18	TRBJ1-1	14	few	.	CASSLRGQNTEAFF	TGTGCCAGCTCACTCAGGGGCCAGAACACTGAAGCTTTCTTT
TRBV7-2	TRBJ2-3	14	.	.	CASSTRTSTDTQYF	TGTGCCAGCAGCACGCGGACTAGCACAGATACGCAGTATTTT